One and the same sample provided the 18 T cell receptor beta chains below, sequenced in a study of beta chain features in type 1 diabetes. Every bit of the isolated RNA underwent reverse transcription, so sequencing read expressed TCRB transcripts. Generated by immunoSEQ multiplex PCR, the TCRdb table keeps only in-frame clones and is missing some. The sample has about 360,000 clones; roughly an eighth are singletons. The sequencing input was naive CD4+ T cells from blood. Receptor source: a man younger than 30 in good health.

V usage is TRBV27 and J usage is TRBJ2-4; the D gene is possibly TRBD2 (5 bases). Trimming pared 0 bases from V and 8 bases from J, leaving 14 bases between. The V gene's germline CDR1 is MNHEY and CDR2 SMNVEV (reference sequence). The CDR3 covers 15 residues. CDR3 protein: CASSLSPAPRDIQYF. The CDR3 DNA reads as TGTGCCAGCAGTTTATCTCCAGCGCCGAGGGACATTCAGTACTTC.

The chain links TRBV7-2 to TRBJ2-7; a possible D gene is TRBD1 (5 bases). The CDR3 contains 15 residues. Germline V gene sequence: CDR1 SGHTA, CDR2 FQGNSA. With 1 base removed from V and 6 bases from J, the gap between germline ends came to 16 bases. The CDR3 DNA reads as TGTGCCAGCAGCTTAGTTGGTAGGGAAGGGGCCGAGCAGTACTTC. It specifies CASSLVGREGAEQYF. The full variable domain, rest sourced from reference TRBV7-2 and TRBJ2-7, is GAGVSQSPSNKVTEKGKDVELRCDPISGHTALYWYRQSLGQGLEFLIYFQGNSAPDKSGLPSDRFSAERTGGSVSTLTIQRTQQEDSAVYLCASSLVGREGAEQYFGPGTRLTVT.

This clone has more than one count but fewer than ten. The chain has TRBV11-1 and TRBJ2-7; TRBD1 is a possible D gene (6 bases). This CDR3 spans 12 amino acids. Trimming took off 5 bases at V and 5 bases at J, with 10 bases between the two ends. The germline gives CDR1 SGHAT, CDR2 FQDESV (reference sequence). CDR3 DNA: TGTGCCAGCAGCCGGGACATGGACGAGCAGTACTTC. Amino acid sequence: CASSRDMDEQYF.

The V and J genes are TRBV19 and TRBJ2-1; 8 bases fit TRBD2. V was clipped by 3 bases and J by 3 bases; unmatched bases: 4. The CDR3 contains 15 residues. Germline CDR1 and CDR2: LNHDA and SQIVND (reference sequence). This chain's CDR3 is CASSIRLANYNEQFF. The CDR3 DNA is TGTGCCAGTAGTATCCGACTAGCGAACTACAATGAGCAGTTCTTC. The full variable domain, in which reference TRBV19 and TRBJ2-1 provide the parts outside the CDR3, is DGGITQSPKYLFRKEGQNVTLSCEQNLNHDAMYWYRQDPGQGLRLIYYSQIVNDFQKGDIAEGYSVSREKKESFPLTVTSAQKNPTAFYLCASSIRLANYNEQFFGPGTRLTVL.

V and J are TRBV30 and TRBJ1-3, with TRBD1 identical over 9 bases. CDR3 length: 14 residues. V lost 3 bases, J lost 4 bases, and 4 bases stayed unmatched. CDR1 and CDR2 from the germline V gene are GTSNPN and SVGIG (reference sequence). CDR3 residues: CAWSRTGVGNTIYF. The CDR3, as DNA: TGTGCCTGGAGCCGGACAGGGGTAGGAAACACCATATATTTT.

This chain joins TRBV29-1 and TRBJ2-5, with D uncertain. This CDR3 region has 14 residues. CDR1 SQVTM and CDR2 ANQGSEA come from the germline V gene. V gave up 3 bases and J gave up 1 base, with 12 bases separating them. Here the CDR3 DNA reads TGCAGCGTTGAGTTGTCCAGCGCCCAAGAGACCCAGTACTTC. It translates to CSVELSSAQETQYF. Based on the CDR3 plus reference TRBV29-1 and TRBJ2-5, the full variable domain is SAVISQKPSRDICQRGTSLTIQCQVDSQVTMMFWYRQQPGQSLTLIATANQGSEATYESGFVIDKFPISRPNLTFSTLTVSNMSPEDSSIYLCSVELSSAQETQYFGPGTRLLVL.

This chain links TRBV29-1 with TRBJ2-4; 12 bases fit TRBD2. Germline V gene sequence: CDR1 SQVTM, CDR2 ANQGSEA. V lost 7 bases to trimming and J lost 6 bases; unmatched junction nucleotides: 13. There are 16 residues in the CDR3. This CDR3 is CSAKTSGSDSGNIQYF. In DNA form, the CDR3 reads TGCAGCGCTAAGACTAGCGGGAGTGATTCCGGAAACATTCAGTACTTC. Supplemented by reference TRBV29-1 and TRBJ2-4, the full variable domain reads SAVISQKPSRDICQRGTSLTIQCQVDSQVTMMFWYRQQPGQSLTLIATANQGSEATYESGFVIDKFPISRPNLTFSTLTVSNMSPEDSSIYLCSAKTSGSDSGNIQYFGAGTRLSVL.

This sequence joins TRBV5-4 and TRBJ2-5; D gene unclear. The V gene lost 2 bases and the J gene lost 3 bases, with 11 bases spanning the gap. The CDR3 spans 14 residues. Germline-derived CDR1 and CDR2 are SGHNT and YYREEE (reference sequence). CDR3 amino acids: CASSLNYRKETQYF. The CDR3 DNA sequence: TGTGCCAGCAGCTTAAATTACAGAAAAGAGACCCAGTACTTC.

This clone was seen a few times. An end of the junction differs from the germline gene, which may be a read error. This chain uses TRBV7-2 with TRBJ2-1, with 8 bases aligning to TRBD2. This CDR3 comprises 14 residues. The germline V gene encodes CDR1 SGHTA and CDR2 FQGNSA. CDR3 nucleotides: TGCGCCAGCAGCCAAGACCCTAGCGGGCCGATCGGGTTCTTC. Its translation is CASSQDPSGPIGFF. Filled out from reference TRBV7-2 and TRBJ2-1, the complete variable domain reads GAGVSQSPSNKVTEKGKDVELRCDPISGHTALYWYRQSLGQGLEFLIYFQGNSAPDKSGLPSDRFSAERTGGSVSTLTIQRTQQEDSAVYLCASSQDPSGPIGFFGPGTRLTVL.

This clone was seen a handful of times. The CDR3 DNA follows: TGCGCCAGCAGCTTGGCGGGTACCCTATCCTACGAGCAGTACTTC. Its translation: CASSLAGTLSYEQYF. The J gene is TRBJ2-5, the V gene TRBV5-1, with D unclear. With the DNA end fitting TRBJ2-7 better, the J assignment may be wrong. Germline V gene lookup returns CDR1 SGHRS and CDR2 YFSETQ. CDR3 length: 15 amino acids.

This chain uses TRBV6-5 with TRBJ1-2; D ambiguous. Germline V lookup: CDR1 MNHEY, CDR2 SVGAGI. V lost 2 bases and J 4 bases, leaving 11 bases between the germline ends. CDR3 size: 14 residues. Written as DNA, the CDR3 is TGTGCCAGCAGTTACAATACGGGATCCTATGGCTACACCTTC. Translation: CASSYNTGSYGYTF.

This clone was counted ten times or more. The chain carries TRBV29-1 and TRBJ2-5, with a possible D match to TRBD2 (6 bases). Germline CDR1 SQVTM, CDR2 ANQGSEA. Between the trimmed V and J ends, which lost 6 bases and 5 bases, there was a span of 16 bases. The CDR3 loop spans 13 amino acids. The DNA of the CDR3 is TGCAGCGTCAGACGGGCGGGGATGGAGACCCAGTACTTC. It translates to CSVRRAGMETQYF. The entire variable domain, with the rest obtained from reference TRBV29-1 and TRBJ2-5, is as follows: SAVISQKPSRDICQRGTSLTIQCQVDSQVTMMFWYRQQPGQSLTLIATANQGSEATYESGFVIDKFPISRPNLTFSTLTVSNMSPEDSSIYLCSVRRAGMETQYFGPGTRLLVL.

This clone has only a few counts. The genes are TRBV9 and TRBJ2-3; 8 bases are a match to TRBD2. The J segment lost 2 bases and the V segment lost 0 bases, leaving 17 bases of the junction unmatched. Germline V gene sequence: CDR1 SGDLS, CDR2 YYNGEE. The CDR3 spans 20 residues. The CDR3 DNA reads TGTGCCAGCAGCGTAGACCGACGGGGCGGGAGGACCCGATCCACAGATACGCAGTATTTT. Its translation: CASSVDRRGGRTRSTDTQYF.

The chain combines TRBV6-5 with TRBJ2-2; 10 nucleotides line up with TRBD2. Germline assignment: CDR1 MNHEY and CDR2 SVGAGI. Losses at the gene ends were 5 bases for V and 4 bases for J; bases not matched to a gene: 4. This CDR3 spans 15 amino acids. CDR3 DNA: TGTGCCAGCAGTATACTAGCGGGGCCCACCGGGGAGCTGTTTTTT. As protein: CASSILAGPTGELFF.

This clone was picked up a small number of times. The CDR3 reads CASSDRVGANVLTF. The CDR3 nucleotides are TGTGCCAGCAGCGACAGGGTTGGGGCCAACGTCCTGACTTTC. The rearrangement links TRBV5-4 to TRBJ2-6; 7 positions match TRBD1. The trim removed 4 bases at V and 3 bases at J, leaving 1 base unmatched. The CDR3 loop spans 14 amino acids. Germline V CDR1 and CDR2: SGHNT, YYREEE (reference sequence).

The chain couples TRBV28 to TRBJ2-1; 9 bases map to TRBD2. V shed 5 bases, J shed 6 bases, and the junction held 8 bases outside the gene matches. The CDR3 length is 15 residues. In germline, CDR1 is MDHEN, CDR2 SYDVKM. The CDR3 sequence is CASSPQTSGFNEQFF. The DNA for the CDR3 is TGTGCCAGCAGTCCCCAGACTAGCGGCTTCAATGAGCAGTTCTTC.

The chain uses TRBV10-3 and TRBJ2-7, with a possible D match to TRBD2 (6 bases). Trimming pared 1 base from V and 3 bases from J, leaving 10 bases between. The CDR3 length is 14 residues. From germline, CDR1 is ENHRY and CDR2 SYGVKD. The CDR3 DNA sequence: TGTGCCATCAGTGAGTGGGACTTAAACTACGAGCAGTACTTC. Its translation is CAISEWDLNYEQYF.

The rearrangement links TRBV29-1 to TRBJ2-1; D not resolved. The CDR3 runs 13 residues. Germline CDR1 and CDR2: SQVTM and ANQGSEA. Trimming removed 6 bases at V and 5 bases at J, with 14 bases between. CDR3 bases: TGCAGCGTCTTCATCCGGGTAAACAATGAGCAGTTCTTC. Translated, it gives CSVFIRVNNEQFF.